These 17 T cell receptor beta chains share one sample of origin, sequenced in a study of blood T cell repertoires in COVID-19. The assay was immunoSEQ multiplex PCR, and TCRdb's table has in-frame clones only and misses some. The data hold a few hundred thousand clones, with more than 65% observed a single time. The source material was peripheral blood. These receptor sequences come from a man aged 45-65 years with active or convalescent COVID-19.

The chain recombines TRBV25-1 with TRBJ1-5, with D possibly TRBD1 on 5 matching bases. Trimming stripped 3 bases from V and 6 bases from J, with 6 bases between. In germline, CDR1 is MGHDK, CDR2 SYGVNS. This CDR3 contains 12 residues. This chain's CDR3 is CASSDQGQPQHF. Here the CDR3 DNA reads TGTGCCAGCAGTGACCAGGGTCAGCCCCAGCATTTT.

The chain uses TRBV7-9 and TRBJ2-7; 8 bases are a match to TRBD2. The CDR3 totals 16 residues. V gave up 5 bases and J gave up 0 bases; unmatched junction bases: 9. Germline V CDR1 and CDR2: SEHNR, FQNEAQ (reference sequence). The CDR3 loop reads CASSLQTSVTSYEQYF. For the CDR3, the DNA is TGTGCCAGCAGCCTTCAGACTAGCGTGACCTCCTACGAGCAGTACTTC. The whole variable domain, remainder taken from reference TRBV7-9 and TRBJ2-7, is DTGVSQNPRHKITKRGQNVTFRCDPISEHNRLYWYRQTLGQGPEFLTYFQNEAQLEKSRLLSDRFSAERPKGSFSTLEIQRTEQGDSAMYLCASSLQTSVTSYEQYFGPGTRLTVT.

The genes are TRBV11-2 and TRBJ2-5; 10 nucleotides match TRBD1. Germline V gives CDR1 SGHAT, CDR2 FQNNGV. This CDR3 contains 17 residues. With V trimmed by 4 bases and J by 5 bases, 13 bases remained unmatched. DNA of the CDR3: TGTGCCAGCAGCTCGGGGGCGACAGGGGGCGTGAAGGAGACCCAGTACTTC. It translates to CASSSGATGGVKETQYF.

The CDR3 region is CASSLLQGAENQPQHF. CDR3 nucleotides: TGTGCCAGCAGTTTGTTGCAGGGGGCTGAAAATCAGCCCCAGCATTTT. The gene calls are TRBV28 and TRBJ1-5, with TRBD1 identical over 8 bases. The CDR3 covers 16 residues. V gave up 3 bases and J gave up 4 bases; unmatched junction bases: 8. Germline V gene data show CDR1 as MDHEN and CDR2 as SYDVKM.

The chain has TRBV14 and TRBJ2-7, with 8 bases lining up with TRBD1. Germline V CDR1 and CDR2: SGHDN, FVKESK. There are 13 residues in the CDR3. The junction had 0 bases not matched to a gene; V was cut back by 4 bases and J by 1 base. CDR3 sequence reads: CASSRQGSYEQYF. For the CDR3, the DNA is TGTGCCAGCAGCCGACAGGGGTCCTACGAGCAGTACTTC.

V is TRBV6-4 and J is TRBJ2-1; TRBD2 matches 11 bases. The germline CDR1 and CDR2 sequences are MRHNA and SNTAGT. The length of the CDR3 is 15 residues. V shed 5 bases, J shed 3 bases, and the junction held 3 bases outside the gene matches. The CDR3 nucleotides are TGTGCCAGCAGTCAGACTAGCGGGGACTACAATGAGCAGTTCTTC. This codes for CASSQTSGDYNEQFF.

CDR3 DNA: TGTGCCAGCAGCGTTAGCGGGGGGGACTATGAGCAGTTCTTC. The encoded protein is CASSVSGGDYEQFF. The V and J genes are TRBV11-2 and TRBJ2-1; the match to TRBD2 covers 11 bases. Germline V gene data show CDR1 as SGHAT and CDR2 as FQNNGV. The CDR3 contains 14 residues. J lost 8 bases, V lost 5 bases, and 5 bases had no gene match.

This clone was counted once. This sequence joins TRBV18 and TRBJ2-2; 8 bases line up with TRBD1. This CDR3 is 15 amino acids long. J gave up 6 bases and V 3 bases, and 6 bases lay outside the gene matches. Germline lookup yields CDR1 KGHSH and CDR2 LQKENI. CDR3 sequence: CASSPRTGFSGELFF. CDR3 in DNA: TGTGCCAGCTCACCCCGGACAGGGTTCTCCGGGGAGCTGTTTTTT.

J is TRBJ2-5 and V is TRBV14; TRBD2 might be the D (5 bases). Germline-derived CDR1 and CDR2 are SGHDN and FVKESK. V lost 2 bases and J 5 bases, leaving 15 bases between the germline ends. The CDR3 has 15 residues. The CDR3 region is CASSQIVGGRETQYF. The CDR3 bases are TGTGCCAGCAGCCAAATTGTCGGAGGCCGGGAGACCCAGTACTTC.

The rearrangement uses TRBV5-6 and TRBJ1-2; 8 bases match TRBD1. Trimming cost V 4 bases and J 7 bases; bases outside gene matches: 12. The germline CDR1 and CDR2 sequences are SGHDT and YYEEEE. This CDR3 contains 15 residues. The CDR3: CASSPGDRRVFGYTF. The CDR3 DNA reads TGTGCCAGCAGCCCCGGGGACAGGAGGGTATTTGGCTACACCTTC. Drawing the rest from reference TRBV5-6 and TRBJ1-2, the complete variable domain is DAGVTQSPTHLIKTRGQQVTLRCSPKSGHDTVSWYQQALGQGPQFIFQYYEEEERQRGNFPDRFSGHQFPNYSSELNVNALLLGDSALYLCASSPGDRRVFGYTFGSGTRLTVV.

This clone was seen a few times. The chain uses TRBV3-1 (or the pseudogene TRBV3-2) and TRBJ2-7; 8 positions agree with TRBD2. Germline trimming cut 0 bases from V and 3 bases from J; bases unmatched to any gene: 7. The CDR3 has 16 amino acids. The germline CDR1 and CDR2 sequences are LGHDT and YNNKEL (reference sequence). The CDR3 nucleotides read TGTGCCAGCAGCCAAGAACAGCGGGAGAGCAGCTACGAGCAGTACTTC. It is translated as CASSQEQRESSYEQYF.

The chain employs TRBV6-6 and TRBJ2-3; 8 positions agree with TRBD2. J gave up 5 bases and V 7 bases, and 8 bases lay outside the gene matches. Germline V gives CDR1 MNHNY, CDR2 SVGAGI (reference sequence). The length of the CDR3 is 14 residues. The CDR3 region has the DNA TGTGCCAGCAACATAGCGGGATCCAGAGATACGCAGTATTTT. Protein product: CASNIAGSRDTQYF.

The rearrangement uses TRBV5-1 and TRBJ2-5; a possible D gene is TRBD1 (6 bases). This CDR3 spans 14 amino acids. Germline-derived CDR1 and CDR2 are SGHRS and YFSETQ. The V end was cut by 1 base, the J end by 2 bases, with 9 bases between. The CDR3 DNA is TGCGCCAGCAGCTTGAGGCAGGGGCAAGAGACCCAGTACTTC. Amino acid sequence: CASSLRQGQETQYF.

This clone turned up a few times. The V and J genes are TRBV5-6 and TRBJ2-5; 9 nucleotides agree with TRBD1. Per germline, CDR1 SGHDT and CDR2 YYEEEE. J was trimmed by 5 bases and V by 4 bases; bases with no gene match: 3. This CDR3 contains 13 residues. The CDR3 nucleotides read TGTGCCAGCAGCCTACAGGGGGCCGAGACCCAGTACTTC. It is translated as CASSLQGAETQYF.

The genes are TRBV5-1 and TRBJ2-3; 12 nucleotides match TRBD2. The J segment lost 3 bases and the V segment lost 2 bases, leaving 4 bases of the junction unmatched. Germline CDR1 and CDR2: SGHRS and YFSETQ. CDR3 length equals 16 residues. In DNA form, the CDR3 reads TGCGCCAGCAGCTTTCTAGCGGGAGGGCGGACAGATACGCAGTATTTT. Translating it yields CASSFLAGGRTDTQYF. Drawing the rest from reference TRBV5-1 and TRBJ2-3, the complete variable domain is KAGVTQTPRYLIKTRGQQVTLSCSPISGHRSVSWYQQTPGQGLQFLFEYFSETQRNKGNFPGRFSGRQFSNSRSEMNVSTLELGDSALYLCASSFLAGGRTDTQYFGPGTRLTVL.

This clone was seen once. Here the CDR3 reads CASGDRENSPLHF. DNA of the CDR3: TGTGCCAGCGGCGACAGGGAAAATTCACCCCTCCACTTT. The rearrangement uses TRBV7-9 and TRBJ1-6, with 7 bases aligning to TRBD1. Germline-derived CDR1 and CDR2 are SEHNR and FQNEAQ (reference sequence). The CDR3 consists of 13 residues. V was pared by 8 bases and J by 7 bases, with 5 bases of the junction left unmatched.

The gene calls are TRBV19 and TRBJ2-6; the D gene is possibly TRBD1 (6 bases). V was cut by 5 bases and J by 0 bases, with 11 bases left in between. In germline, CDR1 is LNHDA, CDR2 SQIVND (reference sequence). There are 16 residues in the CDR3. CDR3 sequence (DNA): TGTGCCAGTAGTTTGGGACACCCCTCTGGGGCCAACGTCCTGACTTTC. Translating gives CASSLGHPSGANVLTF. Looking up the rest from reference TRBV19 and TRBJ2-6 gives the full variable domain: DGGITQSPKYLFRKEGQNVTLSCEQNLNHDAMYWYRQDPGQGLRLIYYSQIVNDFQKGDIAEGYSVSREKKESFPLTVTSAQKNPTAFYLCASSLGHPSGANVLTFGAGSRLTVL.